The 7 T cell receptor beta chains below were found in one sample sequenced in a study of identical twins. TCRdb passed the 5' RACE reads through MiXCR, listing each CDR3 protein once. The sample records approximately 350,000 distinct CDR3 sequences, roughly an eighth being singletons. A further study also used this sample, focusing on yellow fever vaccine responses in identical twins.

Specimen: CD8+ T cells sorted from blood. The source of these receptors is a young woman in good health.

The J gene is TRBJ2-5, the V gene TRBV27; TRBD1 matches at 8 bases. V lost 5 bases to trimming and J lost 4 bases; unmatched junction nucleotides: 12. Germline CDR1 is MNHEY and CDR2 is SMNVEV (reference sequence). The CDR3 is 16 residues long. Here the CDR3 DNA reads TGTGCCAGCAGTCAAAGGACAGGGCGCCCGGGAGAGACCCAGTACTTC. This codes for CASSQRTGRPGETQYF.

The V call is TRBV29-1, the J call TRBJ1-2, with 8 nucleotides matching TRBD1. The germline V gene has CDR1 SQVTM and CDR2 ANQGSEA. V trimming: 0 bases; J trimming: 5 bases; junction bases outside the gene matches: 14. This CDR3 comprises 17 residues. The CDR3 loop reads CSVEERDRTSAGYGYTF. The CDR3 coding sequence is TGCAGCGTTGAAGAGAGGGACAGGACTTCTGCGGGTTATGGCTACACCTTC.

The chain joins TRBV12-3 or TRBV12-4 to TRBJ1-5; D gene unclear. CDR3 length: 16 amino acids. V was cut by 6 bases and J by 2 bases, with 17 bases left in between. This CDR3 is CASSPIDGRGNQPQHF. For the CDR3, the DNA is TGTGCCAGCAGCCCTATCGACGGGAGGGGCAATCAGCCCCAGCATTTT.

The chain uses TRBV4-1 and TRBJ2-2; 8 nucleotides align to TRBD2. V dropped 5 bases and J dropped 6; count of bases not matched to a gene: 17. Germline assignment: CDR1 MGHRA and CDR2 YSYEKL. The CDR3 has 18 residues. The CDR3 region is CASSLYSRAGGGSGELFF. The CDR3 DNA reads TGCGCCAGCAGCTTATATTCGCGGGCGGGAGGAGGTTCCGGGGAGCTGTTTTTT.

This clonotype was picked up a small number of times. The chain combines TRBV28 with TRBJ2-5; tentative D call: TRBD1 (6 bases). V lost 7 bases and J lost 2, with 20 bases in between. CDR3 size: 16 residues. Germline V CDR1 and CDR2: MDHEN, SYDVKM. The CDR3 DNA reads TGTGCCAGCATCCCCACTCCGGGACAAGTACAAGAGACCCAGTACTTC. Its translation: CASIPTPGQVQETQYF.

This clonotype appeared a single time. CDR3: CASSSDVYGYTF. As DNA, the CDR3 is TGTGCCAGCAGTTCGGACGTCTATGGCTACACCTTC. The chain has TRBV6-2 or TRBV6-3 and TRBJ1-2, with D unclear. This CDR3 contains 12 residues. Trimming took off 4 bases at V and 4 bases at J, with 7 bases between the two ends. Germline loops: CDR1 MNHEY, CDR2 SVGEGT.

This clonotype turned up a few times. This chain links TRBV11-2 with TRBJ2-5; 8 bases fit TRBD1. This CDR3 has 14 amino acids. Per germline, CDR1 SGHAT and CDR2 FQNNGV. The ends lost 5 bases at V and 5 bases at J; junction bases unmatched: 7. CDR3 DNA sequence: TGTGCCAGCAGCCAGACAGGGGTCGGCGAGACCCAGTACTTC. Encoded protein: CASSQTGVGETQYF.